This entry is about one T cell receptor beta chain. Individuals drawn from 24 US areas were roughly 18 to 95 years old. Clones were sequenced by immunoSEQ multiplex PCR, and TCRdb holds only the in-frame ones, with some missing. The sample has some 200,000 clones, roughly 84% seen once; the top ten hold 7% to 9%. The data originate from a study of blood T cell repertoires in COVID-19. At the level of the study: Either two negative PCRs, clearance, or symptom resolution qualified Cohort 3 donors as recovered. PBMCs, B-cell-depleted T cells, or T cells provided the cDNA or gDNA that made up the material.

The CDR3 is made up of 17 amino acids. Germline V gene lookup returns CDR1 SQVTM and CDR2 ANQGSEA. V was pared by 7 bases and J by 5 bases, with 29 bases between. The chain links TRBV29-1 to TRBJ1-1, with D tentatively TRBD1 (6 bases). Sequencing was performed on PBMCs or T cells enriched from blood (not recorded which). This receptor was taken from a man aged 30 to 45 in a cohort exposed to, infected with or recovered from COVID-19 (not recorded which). CDR3: CSAHLPPGHRGWTEAFF. The CDR3 bases are TGCAGCGCTCACCTTCCACCGGGACACAGAGGGTGGACTGAAGCTTTCTTT.